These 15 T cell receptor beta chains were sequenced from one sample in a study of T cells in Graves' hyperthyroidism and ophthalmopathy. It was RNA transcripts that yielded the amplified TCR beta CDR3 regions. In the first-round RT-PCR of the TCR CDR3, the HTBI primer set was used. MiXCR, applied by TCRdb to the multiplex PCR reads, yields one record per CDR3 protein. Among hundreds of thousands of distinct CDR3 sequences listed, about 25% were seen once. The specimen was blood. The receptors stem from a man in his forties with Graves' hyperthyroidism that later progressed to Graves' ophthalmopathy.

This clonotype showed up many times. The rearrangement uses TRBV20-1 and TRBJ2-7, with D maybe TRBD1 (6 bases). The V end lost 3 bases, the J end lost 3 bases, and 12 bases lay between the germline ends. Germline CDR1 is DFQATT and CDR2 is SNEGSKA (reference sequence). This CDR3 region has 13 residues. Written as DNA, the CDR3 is TGCAGTGCTAGCATACAGGGTGGCTACGAGCAGTACTTC. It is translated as CSASIQGGYEQYF.

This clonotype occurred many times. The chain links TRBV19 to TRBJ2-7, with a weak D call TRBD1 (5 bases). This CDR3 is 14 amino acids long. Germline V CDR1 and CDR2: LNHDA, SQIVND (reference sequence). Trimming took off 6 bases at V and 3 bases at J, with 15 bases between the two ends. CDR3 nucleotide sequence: TGTGCCAGTAGCAAGGACACCTCCGGCTACGAGCAGTACTTC. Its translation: CASSKDTSGYEQYF.

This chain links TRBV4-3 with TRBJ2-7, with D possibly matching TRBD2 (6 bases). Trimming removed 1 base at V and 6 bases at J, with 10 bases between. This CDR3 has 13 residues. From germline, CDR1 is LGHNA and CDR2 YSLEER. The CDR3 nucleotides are TGCGCCAGCAGCCAAGTGTTCGGGGGCGAGCAGTACTTC. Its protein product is CASSQVFGGEQYF.

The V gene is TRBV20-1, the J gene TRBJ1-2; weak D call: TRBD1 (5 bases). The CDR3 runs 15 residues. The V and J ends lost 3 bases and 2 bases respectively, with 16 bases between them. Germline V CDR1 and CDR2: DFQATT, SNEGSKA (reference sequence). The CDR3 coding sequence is TGCAGTGCTAGCCCAGCAGTCCAGGGCAACTATGGCTACACCTTC. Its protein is CSASPAVQGNYGYTF.

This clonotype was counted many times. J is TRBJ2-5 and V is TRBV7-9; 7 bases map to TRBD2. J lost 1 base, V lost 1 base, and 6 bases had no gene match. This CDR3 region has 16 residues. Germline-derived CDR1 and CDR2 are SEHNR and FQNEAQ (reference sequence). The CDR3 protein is CASSLVPSGPQETQYF. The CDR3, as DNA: TGTGCCAGCAGCTTAGTTCCTAGCGGCCCCCAAGAGACCCAGTACTTC. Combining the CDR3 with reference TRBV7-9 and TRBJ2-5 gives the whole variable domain DTGVSQNPRHKITKRGQNVTFRCDPISEHNRLYWYRQTLGQGPEFLTYFQNEAQLEKSRLLSDRFSAERPKGSFSTLEIQRTEQGDSAMYLCASSLVPSGPQETQYFGPGTRLLVL.

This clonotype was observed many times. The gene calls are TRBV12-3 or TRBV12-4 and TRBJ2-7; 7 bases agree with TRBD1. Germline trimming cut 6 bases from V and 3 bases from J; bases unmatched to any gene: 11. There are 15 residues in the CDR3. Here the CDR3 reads CASRSHRGTSYEQYF. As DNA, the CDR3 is TGTGCCAGCAGAAGCCACAGGGGAACTAGCTACGAGCAGTACTTC.

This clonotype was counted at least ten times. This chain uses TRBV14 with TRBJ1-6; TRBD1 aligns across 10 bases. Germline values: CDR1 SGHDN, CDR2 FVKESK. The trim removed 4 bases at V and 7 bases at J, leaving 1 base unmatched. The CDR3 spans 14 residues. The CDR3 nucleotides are TGTGCCAGCAGCCGGGACAGGGGCAATTCACCCCTCCACTTT. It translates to CASSRDRGNSPLHF.

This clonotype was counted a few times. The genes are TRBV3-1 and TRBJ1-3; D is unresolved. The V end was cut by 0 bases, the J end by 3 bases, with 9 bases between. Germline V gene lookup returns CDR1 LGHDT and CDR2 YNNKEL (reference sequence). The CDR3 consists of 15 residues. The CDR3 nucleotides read TGTGCCAGCAGCCAAGATATAGGTTTTGGAAACACCATATATTTT. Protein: CASSQDIGFGNTIYF.

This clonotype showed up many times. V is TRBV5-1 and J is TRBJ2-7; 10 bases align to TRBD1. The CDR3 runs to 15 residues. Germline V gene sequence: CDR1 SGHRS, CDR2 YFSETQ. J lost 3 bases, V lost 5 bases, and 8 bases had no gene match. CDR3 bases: TGCGCCAGCAGGAATACGGGACAGGGGATCTACGAGCAGTACTTC. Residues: CASRNTGQGIYEQYF.

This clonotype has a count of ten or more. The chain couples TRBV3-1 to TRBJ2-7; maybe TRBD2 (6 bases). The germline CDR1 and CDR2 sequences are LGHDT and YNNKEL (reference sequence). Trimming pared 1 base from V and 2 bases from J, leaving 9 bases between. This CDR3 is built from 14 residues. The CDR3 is CASSQVTGAYEQYF. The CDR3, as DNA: TGTGCCAGCAGCCAAGTGACGGGGGCCTACGAGCAGTACTTC.

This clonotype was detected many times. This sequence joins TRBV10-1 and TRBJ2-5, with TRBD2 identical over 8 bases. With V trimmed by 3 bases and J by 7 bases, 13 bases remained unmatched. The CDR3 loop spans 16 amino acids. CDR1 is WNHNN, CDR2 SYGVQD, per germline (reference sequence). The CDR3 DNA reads TGCGCCAGCAGTGACCGAGTCACGGGAGGGCCGGGGACCCAGTACTTC. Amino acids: CASSDRVTGGPGTQYF.

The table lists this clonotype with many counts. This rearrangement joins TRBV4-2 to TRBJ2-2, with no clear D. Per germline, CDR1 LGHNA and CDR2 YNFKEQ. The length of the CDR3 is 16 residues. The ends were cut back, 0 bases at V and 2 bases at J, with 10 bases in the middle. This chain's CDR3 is CASSQEIVSNTGELFF. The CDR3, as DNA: TGTGCCAGCAGCCAAGAAATCGTCAGCAACACCGGGGAGCTGTTTTTT.

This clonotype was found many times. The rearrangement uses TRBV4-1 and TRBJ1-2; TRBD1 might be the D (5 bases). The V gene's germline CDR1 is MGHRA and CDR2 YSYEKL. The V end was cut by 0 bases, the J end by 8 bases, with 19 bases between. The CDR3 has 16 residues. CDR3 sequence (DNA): TGCGCCAGCAGCCAAGAGCGGGGCGGGAAAGCGGAGGGCTACACCTTC. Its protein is CASSQERGGKAEGYTF.

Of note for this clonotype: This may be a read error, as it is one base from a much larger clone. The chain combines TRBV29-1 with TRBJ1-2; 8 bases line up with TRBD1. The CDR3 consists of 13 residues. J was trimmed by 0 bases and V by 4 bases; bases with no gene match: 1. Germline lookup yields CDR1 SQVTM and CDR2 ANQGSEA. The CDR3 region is CSVVTGANYGYTF. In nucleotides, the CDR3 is TGCAGCGTTGTGACAGGGGCTAACTATGGCTACACCTTC.

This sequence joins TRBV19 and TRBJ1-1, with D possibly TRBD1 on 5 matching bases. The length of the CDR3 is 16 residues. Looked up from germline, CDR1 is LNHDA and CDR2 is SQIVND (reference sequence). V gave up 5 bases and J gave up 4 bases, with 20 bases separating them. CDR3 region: CASSWQGSPRGTEAFF. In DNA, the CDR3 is TGTGCCAGTAGTTGGCAGGGAAGCCCTAGGGGCACTGAAGCTTTCTTT.